Sequencing of this TCR beta chain was carried out in a study of identical twins. Study-wide points: Compared with unrelated sharing, twin-shared out-of-frame alpha sequences had more low-probability sequences.

This CDR3 comprises 14 residues. Trimming took off 3 bases at V and 6 bases at J, with 16 bases between the two ends. Germline V lookup: CDR1 SQVTM, CDR2 ANQGSEA. This clonotype was seen only a few times. Its specificity is not known. A universal primer site came from template switching; cDNA carried unique molecular identifiers. TCRdb re-analysed the 5' RACE reads in MiXCR, keeping a single row per CDR3 protein. The table lists 300,000 to 400,000 distinct CDR3 sequences, 8.5% to 10% of them singletons, with roughly 8.7% in the top ten. The sample comprised naive T cells sorted from blood. V usage is TRBV29-1 and J usage is TRBJ2-3; D is unclear. The sequence came from a woman aged 45-65 years in good health. CDR3: CSVESTRDGDTQYF. The CDR3 nucleotides are TGCAGCGTTGAGAGCACTCGCGATGGGGATACGCAGTATTTT.